Listed below are T cell receptor beta chains from one sample, sequenced in a study of technical replicates of blood from four donors. Sequencing was performed with immunoSEQ multiplex PCR; in TCRdb, only in-frame clones are kept and a portion is missing. The repertoire holds about 60,000 clones, with 80% to 95% as singletons. What was sequenced was PBMCs. The receptors were sampled from a human donor in good health. Some clones in this sample may be carry-over from other donors' samples. CDR3s include the opening cysteine and the closing phenylalanine or tryptophan. A D gene is named only where the DNA matches it firmly. Size values are once, few and many counts, or a class for expanded clones, and some rows have none.

j_call cdr3_length clone_size d_call v_call cdr3_nt cdr3_aa
TRBJ2-7 15 - - TRBV2 TGTGCCAGCAGTGGGTTTGACAGGCCACCTTACGAGCAGTACTTC CASSGFDRPPYEQYF
TRBJ2-5 15 few TRBD2 TRBV7-9 TGTGCCAGCAGTTCCGGGACTAGCGGCCAAGAGACCCAGTACTTC CASSSGTSGQETQYF
TRBJ2-5 17 - TRBD1 TRBV9 TGTGCCAGCAGCGTCGGTAGTACAAGACAGGGCGGCGGGACCCAGTACTTC CASSVGSTRQGGGTQYF
TRBJ2-1 17 - TRBD2 TRBV10-3 TGTGCCATCAGTGAGTCGATGTTAGCGGGGTCCTACAATGAGCAGTTCTTC CAISESMLAGSYNEQFF
TRBJ2-7 13 - TRBD2 TRBV7-2 TGTGCCAGCAGCTTCGGGGGGGCCTACGAGCAGTACTTC CASSFGGAYEQYF
TRBJ2-7 14 - - TRBV6-1 TGTGCCAGCAGCAACCAACAGGGTCCCCACGAGCAGTACTTC CASSNQQGPHEQYF
TRBJ2-7 16 few TRBD1 TRBV27 TGTGCCAGCAGCCCACGGACAGGGGGACGAGGCTACGAGCAGTACTTC CASSPRTGGRGYEQYF
TRBJ2-3 14 - - TRBV4-3 TGCGCCAGCAGCCTATCGGGGTGGCGAGATACGCAGTATTTT CASSLSGWRDTQYF
TRBJ2-7 13 - TRBD1 TRBV5-5 TGTGCCAGCAGCATCGGGACAGGAATACGGCAGTACTTC CASSIGTGIRQYF
TRBJ2-5 14 once - TRBV7-9 TGTGCCAGCAGCTTCTACCACGATCAAGAGACCCAGTACTTC CASSFYHDQETQYF
TRBJ1-1 15 - TRBD1 TRBV27 TGTGCCAGCAGTTTATCACAGGGGGCGCATACTGAAGCTTTCTTT CASSLSQGAHTEAFF
TRBJ2-7 15 - - TRBV19 TGTGCCAGTAGTAAGGGGCAGGCCGGAGTTTACGAGCAGTACTTC CASSKGQAGVYEQYF
TRBJ2-7 13 - TRBD1 TRBV15 TGTGCCACCAGCAGAGAACAGGGGTACGAGCAGTACTTC CATSREQGYEQYF
TRBJ2-3 15 - TRBD2 TRBV28 TGTGCCACCGCGGGGGGAGTCCTTGGGACAGATACGCAGTATTTT CATAGGVLGTDTQYF
TRBJ2-5 13 - - TRBV4-2 TGTGCCAGCAGCCAACTAGTACGAGAGACCCAGTACTTC CASSQLVRETQYF
TRBJ2-3 17 - TRBD2 TRBV30 TGTGCCTGGAGTGTAAGTAGGACTAGCGGCTCCACAGATACGCAGTATTTT CAWSVSRTSGSTDTQYF
TRBJ2-5 17 once - TRBV2 TGTGCCAGCAGTTGGCAAGAGCAGGGCCTAAGTCAAGAGACCCAGTACTTC CASSWQEQGLSQETQYF
TRBJ1-4 15 - - TRBV9 TGTGCCAGCAGCGTAGCAGGGGTGACTAATGAAAAACTGTTTTTT CASSVAGVTNEKLFF
TRBJ2-5 14 - TRBD2 TRBV30 TGTGCCGGTTCTCACGGGAGGGCCAAAGAGACCCAGTACTTC CAGSHGRAKETQYF
TRBJ2-7 15 few - TRBV13 TGTGCCAGCAGCCCGCAGTGGCCTGGAGGAGCCGAGCAGTACTTC CASSPQWPGGAEQYF
TRBJ2-7 15 - TRBD2 TRBV6-5 TGTGCCAGCAGTTCCGGACTAGCGCAATCTTACGAGCAGTACTTC CASSSGLAQSYEQYF
TRBJ2-7 15 - TRBD1 TRBV7-2 TGTGCCAGCAGCTTAGCGGGACAGGGCTCGTACGAGCAGTACTTC CASSLAGQGSYEQYF
TRBJ1-3 14 - TRBD1 TRBV6-6 TGTGCCAGCATCCAGGGGACAGTTGGAAACACCATATATTTT CASIQGTVGNTIYF
TRBJ1-1 17 - TRBD1 TRBV9 TGTGCCAGCAGCGTAGCTACTGGACAGGGCATGAACACTGAAGCTTTCTTT CASSVATGQGMNTEAFF
TRBJ2-7 12 - - TRBV6-5 TGTGCCAGCAGTCACCCCAGGTACGAGCAGTACTTC CASSHPRYEQYF
TRBJ2-1 16 - TRBD2 TRBV9 TGTGCCAGCAGCGCGCGGGAGGGGGCGCCGCTTGATGAGCAGTTCTTC CASSAREGAPLDEQFF
TRBJ1-6 15 - TRBD1 TRBV9 TGTGCCAGCAGCGCGATAGGGACAGCTAATTCACCCCTCCACTTT CASSAIGTANSPLHF
TRBJ2-3 12 - - TRBV12-5 TGTGCTAGTGGAGACAACACAGATACGCAGTATTTT CASGDNTDTQYF
TRBJ1-3 14 - - TRBV28 TGTGCCAGCAGGGGAGGGGGGACGGGAAACACCATATATTTT CASRGGGTGNTIYF
TRBJ2-5 14 - - TRBV27 TGTGCCAGCAAGTCCCTCGGGGTACAAGAGACCCAGTACTTC CASKSLGVQETQYF
TRBJ2-7 15 - - TRBV21-1 TGTGCCAGCAGCCCCCCCCCGCCAGACACCTACGAGCAGTACTTC CASSPPPPDTYEQYF
TRBJ2-1 15 - - TRBV5-1 TGCGCCAGCAGCTTGGCCCCCTTCTCCTACAATGAGCAGTTCTTC CASSLAPFSYNEQFF
TRBJ2-7 13 - - TRBV5-8 TGTGCCAGCAGCTTGGAACAGTTGTTGGAGCAGTACTTC CASSLEQLLEQYF
TRBJ1-1 11 - - TRBV20-1 TGCAGTGCCACACTAGAGGCTGAAGCTTTCTTT CSATLEAEAFF
TRBJ2-5 14 - TRBD2 TRBV9 TGTGCCAGCAGCGCGGGACTAGCGTCTGAGACCCAGTACTTC CASSAGLASETQYF
TRBJ2-5 13 once - TRBV7-2 TGTGCCAGCAGCTTAGGGCAGGGTGAGACCCAGTACTTC CASSLGQGETQYF
TRBJ2-4 15 - - TRBV10-3 TGTGCCATCAGCGGGGTCGGGGGGCCGGGAAACATTCAGTACTTC CAISGVGGPGNIQYF
TRBJ1-2 16 - - TRBV6-5 TGTGCCAGCAGTTACTCGACGGGACACCTAAACTATGGCTACACCTTC CASSYSTGHLNYGYTF
TRBJ1-1 14 - - TRBV27 TGTGCCAGCAGTTTAAGGGGAAGTGGGACTGAAGCTTTCTTT CASSLRGSGTEAFF
TRBJ1-5 12 - - TRBV30 TGTGCCTGGCAGCGAAGCTCGGGGCCCCAGCATTTT CAWQRSSGPQHF
TRBJ1-2 12 - - TRBV6-1 TGTGCCAGCAGTGAATTCCTCTATGGCTACACCTTC CASSEFLYGYTF
TRBJ2-7 15 once - TRBV10-3 TGTGCCATCAGTGAGTCGAGCACCAACGGGTACGAGCAGTACTTC CAISESSTNGYEQYF
TRBJ1-1 15 - TRBD1 TRBV30 TGTGCCTGGAGGGCAAAGGGGGCAGGGAACACTGAAGCTTTCTTT CAWRAKGAGNTEAFF
TRBJ1-1 14 - - TRBV19 TGTGCCAGTAGTTTCGACAGACCGAACACTGAAGCTTTCTTT CASSFDRPNTEAFF
TRBJ1-2 15 - TRBD1 TRBV2 TGTGCCAGCAGACCAGGACAGGGGGCGGACTATGGCTACACCTTC CASRPGQGADYGYTF
TRBJ2-3 15 - - TRBV4-3 TGCGCCAGCAGCCAAGAGCGCACCCGCACAGATACGCAGTATTTT CASSQERTRTDTQYF
TRBJ2-1 14 - TRBD2 TRBV29-1 TGCAGCGTTGGAGGAAGCGGGAGCTACAATGAGCAGTTCTTC CSVGGSGSYNEQFF
TRBJ2-2 17 - TRBD2 TRBV4-3 TGCGCCAGCAGCCGGGGGGCAGCGGGAGGCAACACCGGGGAGCTGTTTTTT CASSRGAAGGNTGELFF
TRBJ2-7 13 - - TRBV7-9 TGTGCCAGCTCCATCGCGGGATACTACGAGCAGTACTTC CASSIAGYYEQYF
TRBJ2-1 15 - - TRBV7-3 TGTGCCAGCAGCTTAGGCCCTAGTGCCCACAATGAGCAGTTCTTC CASSLGPSAHNEQFF
TRBJ1-2 12 - TRBD1 TRBV19 TGTGCCAGTACGGGACAGGGCTATGGCTACACCTTC CASTGQGYGYTF
TRBJ1-2 15 - - TRBV27 TGTGCCAGCAGTTTATCGATTGGGGAGCTCTATGGCTACACCTTC CASSLSIGELYGYTF
TRBJ1-2 12 - - TRBV7-9 TGTGCCAGCAGCTTTTTCCAGGAAGGCTACACCTTC CASSFFQEGYTF